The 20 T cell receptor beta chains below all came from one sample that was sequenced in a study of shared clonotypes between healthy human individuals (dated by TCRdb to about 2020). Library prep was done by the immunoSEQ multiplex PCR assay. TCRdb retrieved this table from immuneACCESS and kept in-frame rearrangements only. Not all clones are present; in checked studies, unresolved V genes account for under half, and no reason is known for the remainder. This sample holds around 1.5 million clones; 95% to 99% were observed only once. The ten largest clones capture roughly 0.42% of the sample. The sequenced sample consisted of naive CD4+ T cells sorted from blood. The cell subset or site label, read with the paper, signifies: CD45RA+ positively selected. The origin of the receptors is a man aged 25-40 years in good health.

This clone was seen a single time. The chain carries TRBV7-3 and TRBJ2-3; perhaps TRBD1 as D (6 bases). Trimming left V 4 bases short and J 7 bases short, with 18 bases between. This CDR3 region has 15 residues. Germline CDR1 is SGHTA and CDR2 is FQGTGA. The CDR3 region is CASSSAGTQRNTQYF. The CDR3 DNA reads TGTGCCAGCAGCTCGGCCGGGACACAGAGAAATACGCAGTATTTT.

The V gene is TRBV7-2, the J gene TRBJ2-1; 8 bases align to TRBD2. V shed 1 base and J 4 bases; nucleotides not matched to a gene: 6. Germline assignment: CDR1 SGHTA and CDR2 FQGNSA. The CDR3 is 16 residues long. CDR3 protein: CASSLEVGGRYNEQFF. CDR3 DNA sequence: TGTGCCAGCAGCTTAGAGGTCGGCGGGAGGTACAATGAGCAGTTCTTC.

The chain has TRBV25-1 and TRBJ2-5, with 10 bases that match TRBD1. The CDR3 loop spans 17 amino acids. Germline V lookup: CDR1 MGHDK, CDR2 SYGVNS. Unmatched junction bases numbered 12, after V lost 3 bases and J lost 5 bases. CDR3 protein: CASSDPFRTGGIETQYF. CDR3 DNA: TGTGCCAGCAGTGACCCCTTTCGGACAGGGGGAATCGAGACCCAGTACTTC. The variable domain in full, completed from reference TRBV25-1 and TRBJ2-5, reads EADIYQTPRYLVIGTGKKITLECSQTMGHDKMYWYQQDPGMELHLIHYSYGVNSTEKGDLSSESTVSRIRTEHFPLTLESARPSHTSQYLCASSDPFRTGGIETQYFGPGTRLLVL.

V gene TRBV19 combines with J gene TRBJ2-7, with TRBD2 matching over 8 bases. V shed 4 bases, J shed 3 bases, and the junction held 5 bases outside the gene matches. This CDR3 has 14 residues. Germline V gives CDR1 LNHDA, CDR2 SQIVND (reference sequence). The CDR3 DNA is TGTGCCAGTAGTAAAGCGGGAGAAATCTACGAGCAGTACTTC. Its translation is CASSKAGEIYEQYF.

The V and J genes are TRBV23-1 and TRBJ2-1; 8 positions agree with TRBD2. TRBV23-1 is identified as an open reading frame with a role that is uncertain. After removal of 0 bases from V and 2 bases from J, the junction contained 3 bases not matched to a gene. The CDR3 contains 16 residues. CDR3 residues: CASSQSGGRTYNEQFF. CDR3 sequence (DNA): TGCGCCAGCAGTCAATCGGGCGGGAGGACCTACAATGAGCAGTTCTTC.

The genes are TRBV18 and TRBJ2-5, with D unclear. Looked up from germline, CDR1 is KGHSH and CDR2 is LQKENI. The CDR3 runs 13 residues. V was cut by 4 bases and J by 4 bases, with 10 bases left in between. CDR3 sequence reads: CASSQHPRETQYF. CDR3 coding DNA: TGTGCCAGCTCACAGCATCCAAGAGAGACCCAGTACTTC.

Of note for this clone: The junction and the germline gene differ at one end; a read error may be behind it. CDR3 residues: CASSPGEGDPQHF. In DNA form, the CDR3 reads TGTGCTAGCAGCCCGGGAGAGGGCGATCCCCAGCATTTT. The gene calls are TRBV7-7 and TRBJ1-5; D is ambiguous. There are 13 residues in the CDR3. Germline lookup yields CDR1 SSHAT and CDR2 FNYEAQ (reference sequence). The whole variable domain, remainder taken from reference TRBV7-7 and TRBJ1-5, is GAGVSQSPRYKVTKRGQDVTLRCDPISSHATLYWYQQALGQGPEFLTYFNYEAQPDKSGLPSDRFSAERPEGSISTLTIQRTEQRDSAMYRCASSPGEGDPQHFGDGTRLSIL.

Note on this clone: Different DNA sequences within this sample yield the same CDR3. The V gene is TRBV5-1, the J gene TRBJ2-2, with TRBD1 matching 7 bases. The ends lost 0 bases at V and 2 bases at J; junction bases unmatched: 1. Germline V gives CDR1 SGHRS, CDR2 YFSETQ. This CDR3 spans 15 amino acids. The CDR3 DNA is TGCGCCAGCAGCTTGGGACAGGGCAACACCGGGGAGCTGTTTTTT. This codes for CASSLGQGNTGELFF.

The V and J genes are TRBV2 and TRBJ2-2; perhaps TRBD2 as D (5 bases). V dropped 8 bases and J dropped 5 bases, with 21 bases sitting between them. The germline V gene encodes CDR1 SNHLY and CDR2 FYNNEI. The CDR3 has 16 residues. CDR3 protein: CASSLRRAETTGELFF. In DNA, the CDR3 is TGTGCCAGCTCACTCCGGCGAGCGGAGACAACCGGGGAGCTGTTTTTT.

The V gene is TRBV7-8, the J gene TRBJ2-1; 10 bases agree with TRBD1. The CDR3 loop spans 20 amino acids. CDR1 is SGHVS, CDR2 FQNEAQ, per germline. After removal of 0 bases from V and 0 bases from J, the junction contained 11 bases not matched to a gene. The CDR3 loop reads CASSLAREGTGARSYNEQFF. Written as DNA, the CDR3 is TGTGCCAGCAGCTTAGCCCGGGAGGGGACAGGGGCTCGCTCCTACAATGAGCAGTTCTTC.

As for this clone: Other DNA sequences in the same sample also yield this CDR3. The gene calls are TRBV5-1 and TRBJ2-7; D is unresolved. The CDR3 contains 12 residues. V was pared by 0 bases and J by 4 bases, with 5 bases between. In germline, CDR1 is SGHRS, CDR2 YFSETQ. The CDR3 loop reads CASSLEDYEQYF. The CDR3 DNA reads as TGCGCCAGCAGCTTGGAAGATTACGAGCAGTACTTC.

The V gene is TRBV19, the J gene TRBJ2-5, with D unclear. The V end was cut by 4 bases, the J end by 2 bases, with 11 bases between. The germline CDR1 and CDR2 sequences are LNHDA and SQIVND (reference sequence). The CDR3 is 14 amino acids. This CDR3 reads CASSKRLLQETQYF. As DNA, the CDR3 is TGTGCCAGTAGTAAGAGGCTCCTACAAGAGACCCAGTACTTC.

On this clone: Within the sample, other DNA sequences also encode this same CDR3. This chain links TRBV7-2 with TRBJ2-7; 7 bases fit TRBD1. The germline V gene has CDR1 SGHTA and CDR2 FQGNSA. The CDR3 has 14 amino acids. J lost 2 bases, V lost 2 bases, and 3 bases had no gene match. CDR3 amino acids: CASSLRTGAYEQYF. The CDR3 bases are TGTGCCAGCAGCTTAAGGACAGGAGCCTACGAGCAGTACTTC.

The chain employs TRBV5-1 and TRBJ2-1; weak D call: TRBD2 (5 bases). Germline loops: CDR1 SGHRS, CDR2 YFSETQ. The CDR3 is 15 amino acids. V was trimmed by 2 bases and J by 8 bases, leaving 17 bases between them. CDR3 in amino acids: CASSLAETSWDEQFF. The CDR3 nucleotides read TGCGCCAGCAGCTTAGCGGAGACAAGTTGGGATGAGCAGTTCTTC.

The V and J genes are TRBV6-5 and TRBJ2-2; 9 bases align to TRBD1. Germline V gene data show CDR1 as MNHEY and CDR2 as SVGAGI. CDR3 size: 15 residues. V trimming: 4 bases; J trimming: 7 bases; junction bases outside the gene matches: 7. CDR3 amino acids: CASSFPGQGGGELFF. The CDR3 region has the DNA TGTGCCAGCAGTTTTCCGGGACAGGGTGGCGGGGAGCTGTTTTTT.

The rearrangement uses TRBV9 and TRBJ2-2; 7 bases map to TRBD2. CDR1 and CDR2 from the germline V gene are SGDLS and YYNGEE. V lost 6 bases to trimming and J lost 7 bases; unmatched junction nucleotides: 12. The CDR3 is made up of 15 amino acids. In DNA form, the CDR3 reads TGTGCCAGCACCCCGTCCGGGACTAATCTCGGGGAGCTGTTTTTT. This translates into CASTPSGTNLGELFF.

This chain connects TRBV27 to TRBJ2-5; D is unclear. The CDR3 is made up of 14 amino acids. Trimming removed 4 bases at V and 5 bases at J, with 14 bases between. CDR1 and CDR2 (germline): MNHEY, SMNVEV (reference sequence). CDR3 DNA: TGTGCCAGCAGTTCCCCCCACTTGACGGAGACCCAGTACTTC. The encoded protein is CASSSPHLTETQYF.

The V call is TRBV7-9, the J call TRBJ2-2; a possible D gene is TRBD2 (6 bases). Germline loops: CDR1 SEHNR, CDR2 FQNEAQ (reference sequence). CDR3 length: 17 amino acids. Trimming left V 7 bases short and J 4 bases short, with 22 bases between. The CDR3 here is CASTPTVGLGGTGELFF. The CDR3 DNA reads TGTGCCAGCACCCCAACGGTGGGGTTGGGAGGCACCGGGGAGCTGTTTTTT.

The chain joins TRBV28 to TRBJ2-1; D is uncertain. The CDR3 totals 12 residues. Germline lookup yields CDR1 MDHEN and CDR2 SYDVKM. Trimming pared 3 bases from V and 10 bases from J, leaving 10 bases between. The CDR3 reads CASSLGEREQFF. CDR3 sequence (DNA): TGTGCCAGCAGTTTGGGTGAACGCGAGCAGTTCTTC.

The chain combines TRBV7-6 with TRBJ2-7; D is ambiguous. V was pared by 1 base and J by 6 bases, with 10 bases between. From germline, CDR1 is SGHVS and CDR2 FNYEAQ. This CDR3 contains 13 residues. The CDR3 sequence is CASSLGVGGEQYF. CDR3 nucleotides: TGTGCCAGCAGCTTAGGGGTGGGTGGCGAGCAGTACTTC.